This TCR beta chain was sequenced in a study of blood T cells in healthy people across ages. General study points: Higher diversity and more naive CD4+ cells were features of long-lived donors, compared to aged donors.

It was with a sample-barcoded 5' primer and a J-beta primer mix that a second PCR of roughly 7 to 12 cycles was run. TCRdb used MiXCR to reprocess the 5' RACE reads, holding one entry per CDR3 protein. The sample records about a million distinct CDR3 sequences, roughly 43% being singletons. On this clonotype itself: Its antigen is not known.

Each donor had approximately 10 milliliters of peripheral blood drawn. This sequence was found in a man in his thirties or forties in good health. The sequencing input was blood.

The CDR3, as DNA: TGTGCCAGCAGCTTAGCGGGACAGGGTCGAGTTGGCAATCAGCCCCAGCATTTT. It is translated as CASSLAGQGRVGNQPQHF. The chain joins TRBV7-8 to TRBJ1-5; TRBD1 aligns across 9 bases. The ends lost 0 bases at V and 2 bases at J; junction bases unmatched: 8. CDR3 length: 18 amino acids. CDR1 and CDR2 (germline): SGHVS, FQNEAQ.